This T cell receptor (beta chain) was sequenced during a study of glioma-infiltrating T cells after dendritic cell vaccination. At the level of the study: The vaccine used monocyte-derived dendritic cells pulsed overnight with autologous tumor lysate.

The PCR used 60 V beta and 13 J beta primers. Only in-frame clones appear in the TCRdb table, and some are missing; sequencing was by immunoSEQ multiplex PCR. The table lists some 110,000 clones, around 91% of them singletons, with approximately 3% in the top ten. Study-wide findings and caveats: The cohort had few patients with full blood and tumor sets.

Time point here: after dendritic cell vaccination, including at tumor progression/relapse. Concerning this clone: Antigen specificity is unknown.

V was shortened by 4 bases and J by 8 bases, with 17 bases between the two germline ends. CDR1 and CDR2 from the germline V gene are SQVTM and ANQGSEA. This CDR3 spans 13 amino acids. The TCR was taken from a human donor with glioblastoma. The chain links TRBV29-1 to TRBJ1-2; D is unclear. This sample comprised blood, obtained after dendritic cell vaccination. The CDR3 spells CSVAQGSAVGYTF. CDR3 nucleotide sequence: TGCAGCGTTGCTCAAGGGTCAGCGGTGGGCTACACCTTC.